A selection of T cell receptor beta chains follows, all from one sample in a study of neurological immune-mediated disorders. TCRdb analysed the 5' RACE reads with MiXCR anew, one entry per CDR3 protein. The data contain about 90,000 distinct CDR3 sequences, around 14% of them singletons. Sequences were obtained from PBMCs. These receptor sequences come from a female donor with HTLV-1-associated myelopathy (HAM/TSP). Each CDR3 is given with its conserved first and last residue. A D gene is named only where the DNA matches it firmly. Not all rows give a size; the values are once, few, many and, for expanded clones, a class.

v_gene	j_gene	abundance	d_gene	CDR3aa	CDR3nt
TRBV20-1	TRBJ2-1	NA	NA	CSATSSGTGSQDDEQFF	TGCAGTGCTACCAGCAGTGGGACGGGGTCTCAAGACGATGAGCAGTTCTTC
TRBV5-1	TRBJ1-2	many	TRBD1	CASSLDDRGRYGYTF	TGCGCCAGCAGCTTAGACGACAGGGGGCGGTATGGCTACACCTTC
TRBV6-2/TRBV6-3	TRBJ1-2	many	NA	CASSQQVRDSEGYTF	TGTGCCAGCAGTCAACAGGTCAGGGACTCTGAAGGCTACACCTTC
TRBV25-1	TRBJ1-2	many	NA	CASSEPGAPYGYTF	TGTGCCAGCAGCGAGCCAGGGGCGCCTTATGGCTACACCTTC
TRBV3-1	TRBJ1-1	many	NA	CASSRDNLNTEAFF	TGTGCCAGCAGCCGGGACAATCTCAACACTGAAGCTTTCTTT
TRBV30	TRBJ2-7	few	NA	CAWSGSGAYEQYF	TGTGCCTGGAGTGGCTCCGGGGCCTACGAGCAGTACTTC
TRBV10-3	TRBJ1-2	many	NA	CAISAVGGGARRIHGYTF	TGTGCCATCAGTGCGGTCGGTGGGGGCGCGCGAAGGATCCATGGCTACACCTTC
TRBV20-1	TRBJ2-3	few	TRBD2	CSASGLAGGTDTQYF	TGCAGTGCTAGCGGGCTAGCGGGGGGCACAGATACGCAGTATTTT
TRBV3-1	TRBJ2-1	many	TRBD1	CASSRTGSSYNEQFF	TGTGCCAGCAGCCGGACAGGGAGCTCCTACAATGAGCAGTTCTTC
TRBV4-1	TRBJ2-2	many	NA	CASSQDASGTYKTGELFF	TGCGCCAGCAGCCAAGATGCCTCCGGGACTTACAAAACCGGGGAGCTGTTTTTT
TRBV6-5	TRBJ1-2	NA	NA	CASSYSQASYGYTF	TGTGCCAGCAGTTACTCACAGGCTAGCTATGGCTACACCTTC
TRBV20-1	TRBJ2-3	many	NA	CSARGGGVLTDTQYF	TGCAGTGCTAGAGGGGGGGGCGTACTCACAGATACGCAGTATTTT
TRBV9	TRBJ2-3	many	TRBD2	CASSVAAGGTDTQYF	TGTGCCAGCAGCGTAGCAGCGGGGGGCACAGATACGCAGTATTTT
TRBV9	TRBJ2-7	many	NA	CASSPKFGGAIYEQYF	TGTGCCAGCAGCCCTAAGTTTGGGGGGGCCATCTACGAGCAGTACTTC
TRBV2	TRBJ1-5	many	NA	CASSRDSDQPQHF	TGTGCCAGCAGTCGAGACAGTGATCAGCCCCAGCATTTT
TRBV5-5	TRBJ2-1	many	NA	CASSLDRDNEQFF	TGTGCCAGCAGCTTGGACAGGGATAATGAGCAGTTCTTC
TRBV7-9	TRBJ2-3	NA	TRBD2	CASVEQRGRTDTQYF	TGTGCCAGCGTAGAGCAGCGGGGCCGCACAGATACGCAGTATTTT
TRBV2	TRBJ1-1	many	NA	CASTQDEGTEAFF	TGTGCCAGCACCCAAGATGAGGGTACTGAAGCTTTCTTT
TRBV12-5	TRBJ1-2	many	TRBD1	CASGLAPGQRYGYTF	TGTGCTAGTGGTTTGGCACCGGGACAGAGATATGGCTACACCTTC
TRBV20-1	TRBJ2-7	many	NA	CSARNPGAVDEQYF	TGCAGTGCTAGAAACCCAGGGGCCGTAGACGAGCAGTACTTC
TRBV4-1	TRBJ2-1	many	NA	CASSQDNGQGRFF	TGCGCCAGCAGCCAAGATAACGGGCAGGGGCGGTTCTTC
TRBV5-6	TRBJ1-1	many	NA	CASSFRSEAFF	TGTGCCAGCAGCTTTAGGTCTGAAGCTTTCTTT
TRBV5-1	TRBJ2-1	NA	NA	CASSFTRDNEQFF	TGCGCCAGCAGCTTCACTAGGGACAATGAGCAGTTCTTC
TRBV7-2	TRBJ1-3	many	NA	CASRLGIPDTIYF	TGTGCCAGCAGATTAGGGATCCCTGACACCATATATTTT